A selection of T cell receptor beta chains follows, all from one sample in a study of cytomegalovirus exposure and HLA in healthy donors. Sequenced by immunoSEQ multiplex PCR; TCRdb stores in-frame clones only, minus some. Seen here are about 170,000 clones, roughly 80% observed once, and the top ten hold less than 2.5%. The sequencing input was PBMCs. All receptors derive from a male donor in good health and CMV-seronegative. Both conserved end residues are part of each CDR3. Each record gives: V gene, CDR3 length, J gene, CDR3 protein.

TRBV27	13	TRBJ1-4	CASSLSANEKLFF
TRBV6-6	14	TRBJ2-7	CATNDQGPIYEQYF
TRBV5-6	15	TRBJ1-3	CASSGQGAGGNTIYF
TRBV6-1	14	TRBJ2-7	CASSLQGARREQYF
TRBV9	18	TRBJ2-1	CASSPEGIGRAGNNEQFF
TRBV9	15	TRBJ2-3	CASSVAGDQGDTQYF
TRBV6-6	14	TRBJ1-2	CASRLQGPHYGYTF
TRBV5-1	20	TRBJ2-3	CASSLVALAGGFTGTDTQYF
TRBV4-1	15	TRBJ1-4	CASSMTGGKGEKLFF
TRBV4-2	15	TRBJ2-3	CASSQEGQGSDTQYF
TRBV4-1	16	TRBJ2-7	CASSPIYGGRAKEQYF
TRBV5-1	15	TRBJ1-1	CASRSGTGGIGEAFF
TRBV29-1	15	TRBJ2-4	CSVSAGGDPKNIQYF
TRBV4-2	14	TRBJ1-1	CASSHPDGETEAFF
TRBV5-1	15	TRBJ2-7	CASSLGGPSSYEQYF
TRBV15	13	TRBJ2-7	CATGGAGLYEQYF
TRBV7-9	16	TRBJ2-1	CASSLEQGAGYNEQFF
TRBV28	13	TRBJ1-2	CASSGVVRLGYTF
TRBV7-9	15	TRBJ2-7	CASSPGLATKPGQYF
TRBV15	14	TRBJ2-7	CATSRDLTSGNQYF
TRBV7-8	14	TRBJ1-2	CASSLAGGRLGYTF
TRBV7-9	16	TRBJ2-3	CASVSGASGGTDTQYF
TRBV5-1	16	TRBJ2-7	CASSSQGRVGAYEQYF
TRBV12-2	19	TRBJ2-5	CASRLERTSGARNQETQYF
TRBV28	11	TRBJ2-7	CASSFTYEQYF
TRBV6-5	16	TRBJ2-5	CASSYLPDRGIETQYF
TRBV11-2	13	TRBJ2-5	CASSLETVGTQYF
TRBV7-2	12	TRBJ1-2	CASSGARVGYTF
TRBV18	16	TRBJ2-7	CASSPRDRGLRDEQYF
TRBV10-3	16	TRBJ2-2	CAISDRQQVDTGELFF
TRBV6-6	14	TRBJ1-5	CASTADSINQPQHF
TRBV6-5	15	TRBJ2-2	CATTLGFANTGELFF
TRBV7-9	15	TRBJ2-7	CASSPQSGGLYEQYF
TRBV4-2	12	TRBJ2-2	CASSQATGELFF
TRBV28	15	TRBJ1-5	CASSSQDRDFQPQHF
TRBV6-6	16	TRBJ2-3	CASSKGTSGSTDTQYF
TRBV18	13	TRBJ2-5	CASSPKQAAPQYF
TRBV28	17	TRBJ2-7	CASRTVPFSGRAGEQYF
TRBV6-5	15	TRBJ2-3	CASSYTRQGTDTQYF
TRBV6-5	15	TRBJ2-1	CASSTTGGYNNEQFF
TRBV18	15	TRBJ1-6	CASSPPGQGSSPLHF